These 18 T cell receptor beta chains were sequenced from one sample in a study of shared clonotypes between healthy human individuals. Libraries were prepared by immunoSEQ multiplex PCR; TCRdb keeps only in-frame clonotypes and omits some of them. The sample has 1 million to 1.3 million clones, 75% to 80% seen once. Sequenced input: memory CD4+ T cells from PBMCs. Subset described: CD45RA-negative fraction. The source of these receptors is a man younger than 35 in good health. Some clones in this sample may be carry-over from other donors' samples.

The DNA for the CDR3 is TGTGCCAGCAGAGAGCGAGTAGGGGCAAACTATGGCTACACCTTC. It encodes CASRERVGANYGYTF. The chain has TRBV6-1 and TRBJ1-2; D is possibly TRBD1 (5 bases). CDR1 is MNHNS and CDR2 is SASEGT in the germline V gene. The CDR3 loop spans 15 amino acids. V lost 6 bases, J lost 2 bases, and 16 bases lay in between.

This chain uses TRBV21-1 with TRBJ1-5; TRBD1, as called in the table, went unchecked against the DNA. TRBV21-1 is deemed a pseudogene. CDR3 size: 19 residues. The DNA of the CDR3 is TGTGCCAGCAACCTGACAGGGGGCCGACCTCCCTATAGCAATCAGCCCCAGCATTTT. It encodes CASNLTGGRPPYSNQPQHF.

The chain joins TRBV7-2 to TRBJ2-1; 8 positions agree with TRBD2. Trimming removed 5 bases from V and 4 bases from J; junction bases left unmatched: 4. Germline CDR1 reads SGHTA; CDR2 reads FQGNSA. There are 14 residues in the CDR3. The CDR3, as DNA: TGTGCCAGCAGCCCGGGACTAGAATACAATGAGCAGTTCTTC. Encoded protein: CASSPGLEYNEQFF.

This rearrangement joins TRBV7-2 to TRBJ2-1; D call uncertain. Trimming removed 1 base at V and 5 bases at J, with 12 bases between. Germline V lookup: CDR1 SGHTA, CDR2 FQGNSA. CDR3 length: 15 residues. DNA for the CDR3: TGTGCCAGCAGCTTAGAGTGGGTCGCCGACAATGAGCAGTTCTTC. Its translation is CASSLEWVADNEQFF.

In this sample, this clone turned up a few times. The genes are TRBV4-1 and TRBJ1-2; D is perhaps TRBD1 (5 bases). Per the germline V gene, CDR1 is MGHRA and CDR2 is YSYEKL. This CDR3 spans 15 amino acids. V dropped 4 bases and J dropped 7 bases, with 19 bases sitting between them. The CDR3 nucleotides read TGCGCCAGCAGCCCGATGGACACCCTTGGGTCTGGCTACACCTTC. Protein: CASSPMDTLGSGYTF.

On this clone: A read error may be the cause here, since a much bigger clone is one base away. Other nucleotide sequences in the sample specify the same CDR3. The J gene is TRBJ2-5, the V gene TRBV5-1; D remains ambiguous. The CDR3 has 11 residues. V was shortened by 0 bases and J by 5 bases, with 2 bases between the two germline ends. The germline CDR1 and CDR2 sequences are SGHRS and YFSETQ. The CDR3 sequence: CASSLEETQYF. As DNA, the CDR3 is TGCGCCAGCAGCTTGGAGGAGACCCAGTACTTC. Together with reference TRBV5-1 and TRBJ2-5, the CDR3 gives the full variable domain: KAGVTQTPRYLIKTRGQQVTLSCSPISGHRSVSWYQQTPGQGLQFLFEYFSETQRNKGNFPGRFSGRQFSNSRSEMNVSTLELGDSALYLCASSLEETQYFGPGTRLLVL.

The chain has TRBV2 and TRBJ2-7, with unresolved D. CDR3 length equals 13 residues. Germline V lookup: CDR1 SNHLY, CDR2 FYNNEI. Trimming pared 8 bases from V and 0 bases from J, leaving 11 bases between. CDR3 sequence (DNA): TGTGCCAGCCGAACCAGGATCTCCTACGAGCAGTACTTC. This codes for CASRTRISYEQYF.

Only one count was recorded for this clone. The chain links TRBV18 to TRBJ1-1; D possibly corresponds to TRBD1 (5 bases). Germline CDR1 reads KGHSH; CDR2 reads LQKENI. CDR3 length equals 12 residues. V shed 9 bases and J shed 5 bases, with 13 bases lying between them. CDR3 sequence (DNA): TGTGCCAGTAATGGAGAGGGGACTGAAGCTTTCTTT. It encodes CASNGEGTEAFF.

This clone was seen a few times. The gene calls are TRBV18 and TRBJ2-3; maybe TRBD2 (6 bases). The CDR3 runs 13 residues. Germline CDR1 reads KGHSH; CDR2 reads LQKENI. The V end was cut by 5 bases, the J end by 3 bases, with 9 bases between. The CDR3 sequence: CASSGGRTDTQYF. The CDR3 DNA reads TGTGCCAGCTCAGGTGGGAGGACAGATACGCAGTATTTT.

J is TRBJ2-2 and V is TRBV28; D is undetermined. Trimming removed 3 bases from V and 10 bases from J, with 9 bases in between. The CDR3 is made up of 12 amino acids. CDR1 and CDR2 (germline): MDHEN, SYDVKM. The DNA for the CDR3 is TGTGCCAGCAGTTTGAAGGCTATGGAGCTGTTTTTT. This codes for CASSLKAMELFF.

The table lists this clone with many counts. The gene calls are TRBV25-1 and TRBJ2-6; D may be TRBD1 or TRBD2 (5 bases each). Per germline, CDR1 MGHDK and CDR2 SYGVNS. The germline V and J ends were trimmed by 4 bases and 2 bases, with 9 bases remaining between them. This CDR3 has 15 residues. The CDR3 coding sequence is TGTGCCAGCAGTGTTAGGGGAGCTGGGGCCAACGTCCTGACTTTC. Its translation is CASSVRGAGANVLTF. The whole variable domain, remainder taken from reference TRBV25-1 and TRBJ2-6, is EADIYQTPRYLVIGTGKKITLECSQTMGHDKMYWYQQDPGMELHLIHYSYGVNSTEKGDLSSESTVSRIRTEHFPLTLESARPSHTSQYLCASSVRGAGANVLTFGAGSRLTVL.

On this clone itself: Being one base from a much bigger clone, this may be a read error. Other DNA sequences within the sample encode an identical CDR3. The chain employs TRBV28 and TRBJ2-1; no firm D call. The V gene's germline CDR1 is MDHEN and CDR2 SYDVKM. The CDR3 has 11 residues. V was pared by 3 bases and J by 6 bases, with 3 bases between. The CDR3 loop reads CASSLVNEQFF. CDR3 bases: TGTGCCAGCAGTTTGGTCAATGAGCAGTTCTTC.

The chain has TRBV19 and TRBJ2-2; D call uncertain. Germline V CDR1 and CDR2: LNHDA, SQIVND (reference sequence). The CDR3 totals 13 residues. Between the trimmed V and J ends, which lost 6 bases and 2 bases, there was a span of 7 bases. Here the CDR3 DNA reads TGTGCCAGTAGGGGCCTTAACACCGGGGAGCTGTTTTTT. As protein: CASRGLNTGELFF.

This clone came up many times. The genes are TRBV27 and TRBJ1-1; 9 nucleotides line up with TRBD1. V was clipped by 4 bases and J by 1 base; unmatched bases: 7. Germline CDR1 MNHEY, CDR2 SMNVEV (reference sequence). The CDR3 sequence is 16 residues long. The CDR3 protein is CASSSPYRGQNTEAFF. In DNA form, the CDR3 reads TGTGCCAGCAGTTCCCCCTACAGGGGGCAGAACACTGAAGCTTTCTTT.

This clone has only a few counts. The chain has TRBV18 and TRBJ2-2; D may be TRBD2 (5 bases). In germline, CDR1 is KGHSH, CDR2 LQKENI. V gave up 0 bases and J gave up 4 bases, with 9 bases separating them. CDR3 length: 15 amino acids. In DNA, the CDR3 is TGTGCCAGCTCACCACCGAGCGGCGCCACCGGGGAGCTGTTTTTT. Translation gives CASSPPSGATGELFF.

The chain couples TRBV5-1 to TRBJ2-1, with D possibly TRBD2 on 5 matching bases. V lost 0 bases and J lost 7, with 17 bases in between. Germline CDR1 is SGHRS and CDR2 is YFSETQ. The CDR3 has 16 amino acids. Written as DNA, the CDR3 is TGCGCCAGCAGCTTGGCTAGCATACACTTGGGTAATGAGCAGTTCTTC. This gives the protein CASSLASIHLGNEQFF. Using reference TRBV5-1 and TRBJ2-1 for the parts outside the CDR3, the full variable domain is KAGVTQTPRYLIKTRGQQVTLSCSPISGHRSVSWYQQTPGQGLQFLFEYFSETQRNKGNFPGRFSGRQFSNSRSEMNVSTLELGDSALYLCASSLASIHLGNEQFFGPGTRLTVL.

This rearrangement joins TRBV28 to TRBJ2-2, with TRBD1 identical over 11 bases. This CDR3 is built from 17 residues. The V gene's germline CDR1 is MDHEN and CDR2 SYDVKM. V was pared by 7 bases and J by 6 bases, with 13 bases of the junction left unmatched. CDR3 in amino acids: CASKPLRDRGRPGELFF. The CDR3 DNA is TGTGCCAGCAAACCACTCCGGGACAGGGGGAGACCCGGGGAGCTGTTTTTT.

The chain has TRBV7-9 and TRBJ2-7; 7 nucleotides align to TRBD1. The germline V gene has CDR1 SEHNR and CDR2 FQNEAQ (reference sequence). This CDR3 has 15 amino acids. Unmatched junction bases numbered 6, after V lost 4 bases and J lost 0 bases. CDR3 amino acids: CASSSIRTGSYEQYF. CDR3 in DNA: TGTGCCAGCAGCTCTATCCGGACAGGCTCCTACGAGCAGTACTTC.